The present TCR beta chain was sequenced within a study of blood T cells in healthy people across ages. The study, taken as a whole, reports: Roughly linearly, TCR beta diversity per million T cells fell as age increased. Investigators viewed diversity estimates from one million T cells as underestimates, the study reported. Greater diversity and more naive CD4+ cells were seen in long-lived donors than in aged donors.

Each sample gave at least 6.5 million isolated PBMCs. The CDR3 consists of 14 residues. The germline gives CDR1 SGHRS, CDR2 YFSETQ. V lost 4 bases and J lost 8; bases outside the gene matches: 7. With respect to this clonotype: The antigen remains undetermined.

A J-beta primer mix and a sample-barcoded 5' primer were used in a second PCR of roughly 7 to 12 cycles. TCRdb analysed the 5' RACE reads with MiXCR anew, one entry per CDR3 protein. The sample lists over 1,500,000 distinct CDR3 sequences; more than 35% were seen once. Sequencing was done on a sample of blood. V and J are TRBV5-1 and TRBJ1-4, with TRBD1 identical over 8 bases. This clonotype originated in a human donor in good health. This CDR3 reads CASSPAGQVEKLFF. Here the CDR3 DNA reads TGCGCCAGCAGCCCTGCGGGACAGGTAGAAAAACTGTTTTTT.